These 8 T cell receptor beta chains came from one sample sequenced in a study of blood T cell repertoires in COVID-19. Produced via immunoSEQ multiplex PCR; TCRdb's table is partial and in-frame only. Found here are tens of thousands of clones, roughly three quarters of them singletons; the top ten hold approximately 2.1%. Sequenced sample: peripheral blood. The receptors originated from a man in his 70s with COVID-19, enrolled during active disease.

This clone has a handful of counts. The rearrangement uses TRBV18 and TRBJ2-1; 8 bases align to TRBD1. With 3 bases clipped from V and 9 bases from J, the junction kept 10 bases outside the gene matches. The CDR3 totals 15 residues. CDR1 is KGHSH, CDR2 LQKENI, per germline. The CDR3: CASSPDREIISEQFF. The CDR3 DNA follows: TGTGCCAGCTCACCGGACAGGGAGATTATTAGTGAGCAGTTCTTC.

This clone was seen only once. This CDR3 is CSVPRGRGKDEAFF. Here the CDR3 DNA reads TGCAGCGTGCCCAGGGGGCGCGGGAAAGATGAAGCTTTCTTT. The chain has TRBV29-1 and TRBJ1-1, with 8 positions matching TRBD1. CDR1 and CDR2 from the germline V gene are SQVTM and ANQGSEA. The CDR3 covers 14 residues. V shed 6 bases, J shed 7 bases, and the junction held 13 bases outside the gene matches.

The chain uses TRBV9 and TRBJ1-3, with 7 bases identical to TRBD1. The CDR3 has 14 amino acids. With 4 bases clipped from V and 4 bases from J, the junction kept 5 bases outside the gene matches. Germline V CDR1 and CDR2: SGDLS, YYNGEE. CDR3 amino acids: CASSITGEGNTIYF. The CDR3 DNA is TGTGCCAGCAGCATAACAGGGGAGGGAAACACCATATATTTT.

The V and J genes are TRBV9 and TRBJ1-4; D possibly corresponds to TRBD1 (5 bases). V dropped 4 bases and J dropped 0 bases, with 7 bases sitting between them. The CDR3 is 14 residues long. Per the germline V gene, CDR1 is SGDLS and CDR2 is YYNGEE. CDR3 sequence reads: CASSWGTTNEKLFF. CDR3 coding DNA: TGTGCCAGCAGCTGGGGCACAACTAATGAAAAACTGTTTTTT.

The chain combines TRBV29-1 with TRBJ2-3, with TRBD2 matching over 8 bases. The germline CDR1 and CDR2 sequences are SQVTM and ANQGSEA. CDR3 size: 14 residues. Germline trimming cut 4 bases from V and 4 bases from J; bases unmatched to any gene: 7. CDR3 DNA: TGCAGCGTTGCGGGAGGGGCTGCGTCAGATACGCAGTATTTT. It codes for CSVAGGAASDTQYF.

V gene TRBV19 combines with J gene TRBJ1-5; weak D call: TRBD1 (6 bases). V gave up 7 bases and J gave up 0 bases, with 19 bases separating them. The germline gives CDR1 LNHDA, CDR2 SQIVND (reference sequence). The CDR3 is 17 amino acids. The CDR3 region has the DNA TGTGCCAGTATACCCAGGGGAACGGCGTATAGCAATCAGCCCCAGCATTTT. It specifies CASIPRGTAYSNQPQHF. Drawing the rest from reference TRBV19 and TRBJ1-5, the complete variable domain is DGGITQSPKYLFRKEGQNVTLSCEQNLNHDAMYWYRQDPGQGLRLIYYSQIVNDFQKGDIAEGYSVSREKKESFPLTVTSAQKNPTAFYLCASIPRGTAYSNQPQHFGDGTRLSIL.

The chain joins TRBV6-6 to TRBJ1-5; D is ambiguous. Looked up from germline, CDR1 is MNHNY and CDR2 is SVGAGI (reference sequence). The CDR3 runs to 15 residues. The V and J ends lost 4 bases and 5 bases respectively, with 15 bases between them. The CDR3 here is CASSLPPPTDQPQHF. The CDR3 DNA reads TGTGCCAGCAGTTTACCCCCCCCTACCGATCAGCCCCAGCATTTT.

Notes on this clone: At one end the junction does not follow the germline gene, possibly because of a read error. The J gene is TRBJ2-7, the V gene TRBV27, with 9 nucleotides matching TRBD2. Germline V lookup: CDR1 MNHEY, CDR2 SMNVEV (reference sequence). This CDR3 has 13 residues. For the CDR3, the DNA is TGTGCCAGCAGTTCCCCCGGTGCGGGAGGGCCCATCTTC. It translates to CASSSPGAGGPIF.